Listed below are T cell receptor beta chains from one sample, sequenced in a study of beta chain features in type 1 diabetes. TCRdb's copy holds only in-frame clones and misses some; the assay was immunoSEQ multiplex PCR. Of under 150,000 clones listed, roughly 10% are singletons. Sequencing input: central memory CD4+ T cells from blood. The receptors stem from a man aged 30 to 45 with type 1 diabetes. CDR3s include the opening cysteine and the closing phenylalanine or tryptophan. D genes are given only for firm matches. The size entry is marked missing in some rows and otherwise reads once, few, many or a size class.

v_gene	d_gene	j_gene	abundance	len	CDR3nt	CDR3aa
TRBV30	NA	TRBJ1-2	NA	12	TGTGCCTGGAGTGGAGGGTACAATGGCTACACCTTC	CAWSGGYNGYTF
TRBV7-2	NA	TRBJ1-4	NA	18	TGTGCCAGCAGCCCGACAGGTCTCCCAAGGGGAACTAATGAAAAACTGTTTTTT	CASSPTGLPRGTNEKLFF
TRBV7-2	NA	TRBJ2-1	NA	16	TGTGCCAGCAGCTTAGCGTTTCGGAGCTCCTACAATGAGCAGTTCTTC	CASSLAFRSSYNEQFF
TRBV5-1	NA	TRBJ1-1	NA	16	TGCGCCAGCAGCCCGGCCCGGGGCAGGGGGAACACTGAAGCTTTCTTT	CASSPARGRGNTEAFF
TRBV9	NA	TRBJ1-6	NA	15	TGTGCCAGCAGCGTAGGTGGACAGAATAATTCACCCCTCCACTTT	CASSVGGQNNSPLHF
TRBV29-1	TRBD2	TRBJ2-7	NA	15	TGCAGCGTTCGGTCCGGGACTAGCAAGGGTTACGAGCAGTACTTC	CSVRSGTSKGYEQYF
TRBV5-5	TRBD2	TRBJ2-3	few	16	TGTGCCAGCAGCAGATACGGGGGGGCTCAGACAGATACGCAGTATTTT	CASSRYGGAQTDTQYF
TRBV18	TRBD1	TRBJ2-3	few	14	TGTGCCAGCTCACCCGGACAGGCCCCAGATACGCAGTATTTT	CASSPGQAPDTQYF
TRBV5-4	TRBD1	TRBJ2-1	NA	15	TGTGCCAGCAGCTTCGGCGGGACAGGGGGCCTTGAGCAGTTCTTC	CASSFGGTGGLEQFF
TRBV19	TRBD1	TRBJ1-2	NA	15	TGTGCCAGTAGTACCAGGGGGTCGAGGGACTATGGCTACACCTTC	CASSTRGSRDYGYTF
TRBV9	NA	TRBJ2-2	NA	10	TGTGCCAGCATAGCCGGGGAGCTGTTTTTT	CASIAGELFF
TRBV28	TRBD1	TRBJ1-2	few	12	TGTGCCAGCGCCATGGGACAGTATGGCTACACCTTC	CASAMGQYGYTF
TRBV2	NA	TRBJ1-5	few	15	TGTGCCAGCAGTGTACAGGGTAGTTTTAGGCAGCCCCAGCATTTT	CASSVQGSFRQPQHF
TRBV5-1	NA	TRBJ2-7	few	15	TGCGCCAGCAGCTCAACATCGCCCCAGGTCTACGAGCAGTACTTC	CASSSTSPQVYEQYF
TRBV7-9	TRBD1	TRBJ2-1	few	16	TGTGCCAGCAGCCATTTACCCGGGACAGGGGTCAATGAGCAGTTCTTC	CASSHLPGTGVNEQFF
TRBV27	TRBD1	TRBJ2-7	few	13	TGTGCCAGCAGTATACAGGGGCCCTACGAGCAGTACTTC	CASSIQGPYEQYF
TRBV5-6	TRBD1	TRBJ1-6	NA	15	TGTGCCAGCAGCCGCGGAGGGGGCATCCTTCCACCCCTCCACTTT	CASSRGGGILPPLHF
TRBV19	NA	TRBJ2-3	few	12	TGTGCCAGTAGTATACGGGCAGATACGCAGTATTTT	CASSIRADTQYF
TRBV28	NA	TRBJ2-4	NA	15	TGTGCCAGCAGTTTAGGTGGGGGGGCAGGAAACATTCAGTACTTC	CASSLGGGAGNIQYF
TRBV5-6	NA	TRBJ2-4	few	15	TGTGCCAGCAGCTTAGGCAGGGCGACCAAAAACATTCAGTACTTC	CASSLGRATKNIQYF
TRBV6-6	TRBD1	TRBJ2-5	few	13	TGTGCCAGCACCCTGCAGGGGGAAGCGACCCAGTACTTC	CASTLQGEATQYF
TRBV29-1	NA	TRBJ1-2	few	12	TGCAGCGTTGACGATCGGGACACTGGCTACACCTTC	CSVDDRDTGYTF
TRBV21-1	NA	TRBJ1-1	few	12	TGTGCCAGCAGCAAAGGTCAGGGATGCGCTTTCTTT	CASSKGQGCAFF
TRBV11-2	TRBD2	TRBJ2-5	few	14	TGTGCCAGCAGCCCGGGGACTAGCCGTGAGACCCAGTACTTC	CASSPGTSRETQYF